The 6 T cell receptor beta chains reported below all come from one sample, sequenced in a study of OX40 agonist ivuxolimab in advanced cancers. Only in-frame clones appear in the TCRdb table, and some are missing; sequencing was by immunoSEQ multiplex PCR. The table records 40,000 or so clones, about 82% of them present only once. Sequenced here: CD4+ or CD8+ T cells sorted from blood, sampled in a trial of the OX40 agonist ivuxolimab. The receptors stem from an adult with an advanced solid tumor such as melanoma, head and neck, liver or kidney cancer.

The genes are TRBV6-1 and TRBJ2-4; 8 bases fit TRBD1. The CDR3 is 13 amino acids. J lost 7 bases, V lost 4 bases, and 3 bases had no gene match. Germline V gene lookup returns CDR1 MNHNS and CDR2 SASEGT. The CDR3 region has the DNA TGTGCCAGCAGTGGGACAGGGATCAACATTCAGTACTTC. Its protein product is CASSGTGINIQYF.

J is TRBJ1-2 and V is TRBV28, with a weak D call TRBD1 (5 bases). Trimming removed 3 bases from V and 6 bases from J, with 17 bases in between. Germline V gene lookup returns CDR1 MDHEN and CDR2 SYDVKM. The CDR3 is 15 residues long. This CDR3 is CASSFPTGTGNGYTF. CDR3 coding DNA: TGTGCCAGCAGTTTCCCGACCGGGACGGGGAATGGCTACACCTTC.

V usage is TRBV28 and J usage is TRBJ2-5; 8 bases fit TRBD1. Germline assignment: CDR1 MDHEN and CDR2 SYDVKM. Unmatched junction bases numbered 15, after V lost 2 bases and J lost 7 bases. The CDR3 has 17 amino acids. Here the CDR3 DNA reads TGTGCCAGCAGTTTAGGAGGGGGGCAGGGGGCCCGGAGGACCCAGTACTTC. Protein sequence: CASSLGGGQGARRTQYF.

This sequence joins TRBV30 and TRBJ1-6; 7 nucleotides match TRBD1. The CDR3 spans 14 residues. The junction had 7 bases not matched to a gene; V was cut back by 5 bases and J by 6 bases. CDR1 and CDR2 from the germline V gene are GTSNPN and SVGIG (reference sequence). In DNA, the CDR3 is TGTGCCTGGGGTTCCGGGACAGCTAATTCACCCCTCCACTTT. Its protein is CAWGSGTANSPLHF.

By share of the sample, this clone is medium-sized. The rearrangement links TRBV11-1 to TRBJ2-7; D possibly uses TRBD1 or TRBD2 (5 bases each). V dropped 3 bases and J dropped 2 bases, with 20 bases sitting between them. The CDR3 totals 17 residues. The germline gives CDR1 SGHAT, CDR2 FQDESV (reference sequence). Written as DNA, the CDR3 is TGTGCCAGCAGCTTGGGTGGGACCCAGGGCATGGCCTACGAGCAGTACTTC. Translation: CASSLGGTQGMAYEQYF.

The chain employs TRBV13 and TRBJ2-7, with D perhaps matching TRBD1 or TRBD2 (5 bases each). V lost 5 bases, J lost 7 bases, and 15 bases lay in between. The CDR3 loop spans 13 amino acids. CDR1 and CDR2 from the germline V gene are PRHDT and FYEKMQ (reference sequence). The CDR3, as DNA: TGTGCCAGCAGCGGGGGAACCTTCGGGGAGCAGTACTTC. Its translation is CASSGGTFGEQYF.